The T cell receptor (beta chain) under discussion was sequenced for a study of T cells after yellow fever vaccination. Study conclusions and caveats: Most clones from primary vaccination resurfaced after the booster (under 97% CD4, less than 90% CD8).

Concerning this clonotype itself: Antigen unknown.

TCRdb re-called the 5' RACE reads with MiXCR, one entry per CDR3 protein. The table has hundreds of thousands of distinct CDR3 sequences, 8.5% to 10% seen once. There are 14 residues in the CDR3. The V end lost 2 bases, the J end lost 10 bases, and 15 bases lay between the germline ends. CDR1 and CDR2 (germline): MDHEN, SYDVKM. The gene calls are TRBV28 and TRBJ2-1; the D gene is possibly TRBD1 (6 bases). This specimen consisted of PBMCs, obtained on the day of the first yellow fever vaccination. This clonotype was sampled from a man aged 18 to 29 who received the YFV17D yellow fever vaccine. DNA for the CDR3: TGTGCCAGCAGTTTAAGTTTTCTTGGGACAGAGCAGTTCTTC. This sequence encodes CASSLSFLGTEQFF.